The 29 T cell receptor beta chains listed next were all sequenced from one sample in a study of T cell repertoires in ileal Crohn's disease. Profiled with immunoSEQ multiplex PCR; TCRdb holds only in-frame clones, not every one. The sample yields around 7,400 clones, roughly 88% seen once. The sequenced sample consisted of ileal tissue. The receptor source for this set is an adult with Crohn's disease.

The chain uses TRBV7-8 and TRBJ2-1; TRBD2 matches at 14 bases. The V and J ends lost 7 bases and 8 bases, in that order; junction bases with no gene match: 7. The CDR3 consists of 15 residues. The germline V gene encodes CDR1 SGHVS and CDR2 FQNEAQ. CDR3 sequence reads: CASTSGLAGVHEQFF. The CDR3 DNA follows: TGTGCCAGCACATCGGGACTAGCGGGAGTGCATGAGCAGTTCTTC.

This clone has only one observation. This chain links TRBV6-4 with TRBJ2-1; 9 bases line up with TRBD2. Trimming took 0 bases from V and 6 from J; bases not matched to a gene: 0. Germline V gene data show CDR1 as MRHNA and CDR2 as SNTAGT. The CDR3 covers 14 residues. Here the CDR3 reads CASSDSREGNEQFF. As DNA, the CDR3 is TGTGCCAGCAGTGACTCGCGGGAGGGCAATGAGCAGTTCTTC.

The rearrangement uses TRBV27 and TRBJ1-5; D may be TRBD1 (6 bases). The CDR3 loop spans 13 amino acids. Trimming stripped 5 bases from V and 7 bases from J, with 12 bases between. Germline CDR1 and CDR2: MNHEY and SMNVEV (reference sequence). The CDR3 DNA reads TGTGCCAGCAGTGAACAGGGCAGGCAGCCCCAGCATTTT. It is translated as CASSEQGRQPQHF.

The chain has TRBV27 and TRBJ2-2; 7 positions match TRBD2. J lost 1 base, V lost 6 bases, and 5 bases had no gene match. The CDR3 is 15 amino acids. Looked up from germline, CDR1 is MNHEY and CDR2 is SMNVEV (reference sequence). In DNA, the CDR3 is TGTGCCAGCAGACCACTAGCGATGAACACCGGGGAGCTGTTTTTT. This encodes CASRPLAMNTGELFF.

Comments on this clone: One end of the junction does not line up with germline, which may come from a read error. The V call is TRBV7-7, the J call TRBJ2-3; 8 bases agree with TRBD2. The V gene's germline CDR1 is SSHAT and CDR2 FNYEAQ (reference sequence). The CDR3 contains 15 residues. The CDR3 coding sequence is TGTGCTAGCAGTCGAGCGGGAGATCCAACAGATACGCAGTATTTT. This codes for CASSRAGDPTDTQYF.

The CDR3 loop is CASSSDSGGAYTF. The CDR3 DNA reads TGTGCCAGCAGCTCCGACTCGGGGGGCGCGTACACCTTC. The chain joins TRBV11-3 to TRBJ1-2; possible D gene TRBD1, 6 bases. Germline V gives CDR1 SGHNT, CDR2 YENEEA. V was cut by 4 bases and J by 11 bases, with 17 bases left in between. The CDR3 covers 13 residues.

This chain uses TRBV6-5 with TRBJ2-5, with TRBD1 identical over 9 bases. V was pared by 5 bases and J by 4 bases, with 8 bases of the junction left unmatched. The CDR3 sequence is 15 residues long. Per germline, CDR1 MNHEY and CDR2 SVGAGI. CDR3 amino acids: CASSVRTGVRETQYF. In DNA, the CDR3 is TGTGCCAGCAGTGTCCGGACAGGGGTTCGAGAGACCCAGTACTTC.

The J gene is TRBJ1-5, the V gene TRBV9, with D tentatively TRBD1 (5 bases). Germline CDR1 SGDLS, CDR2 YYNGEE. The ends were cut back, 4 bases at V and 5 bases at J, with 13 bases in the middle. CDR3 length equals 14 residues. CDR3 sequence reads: CASSTGTPDQPQHF. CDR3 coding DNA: TGTGCCAGCAGCACCGGGACTCCAGATCAGCCCCAGCATTTT.

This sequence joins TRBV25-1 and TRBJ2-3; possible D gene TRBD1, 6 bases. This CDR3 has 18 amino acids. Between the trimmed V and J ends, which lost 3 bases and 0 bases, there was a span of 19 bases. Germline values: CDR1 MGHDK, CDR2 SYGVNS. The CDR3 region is CASSDPPPTGPSTDTQYF. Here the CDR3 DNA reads TGTGCCAGCAGTGACCCCCCACCGACAGGTCCTAGCACAGATACGCAGTATTTT.

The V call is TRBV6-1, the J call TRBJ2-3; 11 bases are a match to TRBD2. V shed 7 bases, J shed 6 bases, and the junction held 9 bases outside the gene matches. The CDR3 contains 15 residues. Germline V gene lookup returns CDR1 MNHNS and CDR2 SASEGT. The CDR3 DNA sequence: TGTGCCAGCATTCCCCTAGCGGGAGGAGGGGATACGCAGTATTTT. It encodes CASIPLAGGGDTQYF.

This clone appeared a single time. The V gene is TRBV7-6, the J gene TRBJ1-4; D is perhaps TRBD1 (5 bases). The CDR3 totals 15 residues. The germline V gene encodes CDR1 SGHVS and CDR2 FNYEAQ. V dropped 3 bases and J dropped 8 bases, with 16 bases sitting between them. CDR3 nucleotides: TGTGCCAGCAGCTTCCGTACGGGGGGGAACGAAAAACTGTTTTTT. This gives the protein CASSFRTGGNEKLFF.

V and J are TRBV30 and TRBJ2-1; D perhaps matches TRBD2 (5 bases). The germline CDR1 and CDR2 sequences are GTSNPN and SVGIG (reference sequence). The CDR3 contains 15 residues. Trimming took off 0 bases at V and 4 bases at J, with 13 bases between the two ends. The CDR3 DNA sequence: TGTGCCTGGAGTGTACCGCGAGGAGGTTACAATGAGCAGTTCTTC. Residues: CAWSVPRGGYNEQFF.

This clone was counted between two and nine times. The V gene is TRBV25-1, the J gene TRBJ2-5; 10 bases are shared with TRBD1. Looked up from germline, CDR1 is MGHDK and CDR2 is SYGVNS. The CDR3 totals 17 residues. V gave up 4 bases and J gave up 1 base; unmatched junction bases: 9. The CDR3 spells CASSAQRDRGTQETQYF. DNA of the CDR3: TGTGCCAGCAGTGCGCAAAGGGACAGGGGCACCCAAGAGACCCAGTACTTC.

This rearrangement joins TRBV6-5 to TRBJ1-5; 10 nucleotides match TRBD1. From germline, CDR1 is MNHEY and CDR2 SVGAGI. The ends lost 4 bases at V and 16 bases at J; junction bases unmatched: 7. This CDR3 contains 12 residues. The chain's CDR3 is CASSSAGTGEHF. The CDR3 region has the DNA TGTGCCAGCAGTTCAGCGGGGACAGGGGAACATTTT.

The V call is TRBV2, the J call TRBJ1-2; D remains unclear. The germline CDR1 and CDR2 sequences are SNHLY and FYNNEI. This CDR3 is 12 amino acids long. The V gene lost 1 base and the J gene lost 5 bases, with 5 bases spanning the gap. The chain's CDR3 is CASSEGLYGYTF. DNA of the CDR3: TGTGCCAGCAGTGAAGGACTTTATGGCTACACCTTC.

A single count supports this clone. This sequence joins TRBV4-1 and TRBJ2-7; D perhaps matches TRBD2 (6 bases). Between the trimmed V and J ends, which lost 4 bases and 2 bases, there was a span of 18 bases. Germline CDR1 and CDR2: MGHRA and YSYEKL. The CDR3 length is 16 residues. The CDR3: CASSRSQLASPYEQYF. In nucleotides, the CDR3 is TGCGCCAGCAGCCGTTCACAACTAGCCTCCCCCTACGAGCAGTACTTC.

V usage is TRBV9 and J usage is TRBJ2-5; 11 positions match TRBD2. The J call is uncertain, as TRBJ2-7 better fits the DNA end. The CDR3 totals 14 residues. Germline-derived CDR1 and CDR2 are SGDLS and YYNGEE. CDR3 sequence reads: CASSGLAGGNEQYF. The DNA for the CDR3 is TGTGCCAGCAGCGGCCTAGCGGGAGGCAACGAGCAGTACTTC.

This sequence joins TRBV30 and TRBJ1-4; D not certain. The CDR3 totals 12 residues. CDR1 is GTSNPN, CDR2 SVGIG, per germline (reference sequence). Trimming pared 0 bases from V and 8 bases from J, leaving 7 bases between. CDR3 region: CAWSVLREKLFF. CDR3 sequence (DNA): TGTGCCTGGAGTGTACTTCGAGAAAAACTGTTTTTT.

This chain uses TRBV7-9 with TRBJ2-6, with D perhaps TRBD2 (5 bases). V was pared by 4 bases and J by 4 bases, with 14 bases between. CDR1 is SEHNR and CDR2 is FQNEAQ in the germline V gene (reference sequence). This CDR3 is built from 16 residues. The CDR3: CASSYPAGSGANVLTF. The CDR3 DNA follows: TGTGCCAGCAGCTACCCTGCGGGTTCAGGGGCCAACGTCCTGACTTTC.

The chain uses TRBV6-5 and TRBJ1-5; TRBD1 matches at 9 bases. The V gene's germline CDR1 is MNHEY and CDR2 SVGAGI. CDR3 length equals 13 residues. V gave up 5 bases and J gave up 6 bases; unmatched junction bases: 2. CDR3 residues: CASSRTGAQPQHF. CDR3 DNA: TGTGCCAGCAGTCGGACAGGGGCTCAGCCCCAGCATTTT.

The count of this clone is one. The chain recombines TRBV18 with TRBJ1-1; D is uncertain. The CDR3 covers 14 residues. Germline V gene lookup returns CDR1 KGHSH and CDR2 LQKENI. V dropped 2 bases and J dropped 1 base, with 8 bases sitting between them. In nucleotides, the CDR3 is TGTGCCAGCTCACCAGGGGAGGAGAACACTGAAGCTTTCTTT. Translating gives CASSPGEENTEAFF.

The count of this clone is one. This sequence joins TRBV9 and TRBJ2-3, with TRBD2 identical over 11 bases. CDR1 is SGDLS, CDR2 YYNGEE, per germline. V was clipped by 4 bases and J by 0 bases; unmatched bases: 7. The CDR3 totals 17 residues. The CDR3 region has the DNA TGTGCCAGCAGCCTTTCCGGGACTAGCGGTAGCACAGATACGCAGTATTTT. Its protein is CASSLSGTSGSTDTQYF.

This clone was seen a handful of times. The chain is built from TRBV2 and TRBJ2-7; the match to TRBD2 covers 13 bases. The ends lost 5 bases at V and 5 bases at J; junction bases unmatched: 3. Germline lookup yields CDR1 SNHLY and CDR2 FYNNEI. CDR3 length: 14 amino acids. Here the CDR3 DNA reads TGTGCCAGCAGTAGGACTAGCGGGAGAAACGAGCAGTACTTC. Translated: CASSRTSGRNEQYF.

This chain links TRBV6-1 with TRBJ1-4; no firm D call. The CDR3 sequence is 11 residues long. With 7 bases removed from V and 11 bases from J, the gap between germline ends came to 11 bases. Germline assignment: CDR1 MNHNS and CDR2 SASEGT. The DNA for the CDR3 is TGTGCCAGCACGCGGGAAACGAAACTGTTTTTT. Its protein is CASTRETKLFF.

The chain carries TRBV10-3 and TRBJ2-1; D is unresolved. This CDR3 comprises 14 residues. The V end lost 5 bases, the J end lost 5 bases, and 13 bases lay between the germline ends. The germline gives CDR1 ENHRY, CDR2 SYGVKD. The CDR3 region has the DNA TGTGCCATCAGTCCTGGAGCCCCTCACAATGAGCAGTTCTTC. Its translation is CAISPGAPHNEQFF.

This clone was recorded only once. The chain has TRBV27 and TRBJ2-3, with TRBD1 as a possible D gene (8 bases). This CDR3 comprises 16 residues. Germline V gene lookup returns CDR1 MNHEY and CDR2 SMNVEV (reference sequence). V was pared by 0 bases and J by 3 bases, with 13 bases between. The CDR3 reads CASSLSAQGGTDTQYF. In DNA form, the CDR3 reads TGTGCCAGCAGTTTATCGGCACAGGGGGGGACAGATACGCAGTATTTT.

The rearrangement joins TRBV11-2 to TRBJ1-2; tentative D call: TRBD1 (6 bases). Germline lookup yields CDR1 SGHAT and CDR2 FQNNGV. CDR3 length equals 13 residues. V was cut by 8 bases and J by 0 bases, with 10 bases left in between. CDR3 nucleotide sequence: TGTGCCAGCCGGGACACTTCTAACTATGGCTACACCTTC. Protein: CASRDTSNYGYTF.

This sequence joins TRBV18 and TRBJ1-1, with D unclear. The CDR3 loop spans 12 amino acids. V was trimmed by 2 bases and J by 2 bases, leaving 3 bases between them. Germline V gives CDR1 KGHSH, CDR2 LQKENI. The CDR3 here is CASSPGNTEAFF. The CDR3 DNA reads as TGTGCCAGCTCACCAGGCAACACTGAAGCTTTCTTT.

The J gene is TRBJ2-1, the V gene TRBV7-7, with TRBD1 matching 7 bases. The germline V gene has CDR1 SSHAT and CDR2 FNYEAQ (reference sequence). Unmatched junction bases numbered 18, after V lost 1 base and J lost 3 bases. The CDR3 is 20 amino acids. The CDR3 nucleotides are TGTGCCAGCAGCTTAGGGCCCTCAGACGGGACAGCCGAAAGCTACAATGAGCAGTTCTTC. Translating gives CASSLGPSDGTAESYNEQFF. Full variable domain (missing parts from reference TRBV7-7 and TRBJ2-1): GAGVSQSPRYKVTKRGQDVTLRCDPISSHATLYWYQQALGQGPEFLTYFNYEAQPDKSGLPSDRFSAERPEGSISTLTIQRTEQRDSAMYRCASSLGPSDGTAESYNEQFFGPGTRLTVL.